These T cell receptor beta chains were read from a single sample in a study of blood T cell repertoires in COVID-19. Assay: immunoSEQ multiplex PCR; the TCRdb copy retains only in-frame clones and omits some. The data show over 400,000 clones, with about nine tenths seen just once and 7% to 10% held by the top ten. Sequenced sample: PBMCs or T cells enriched from blood (not recorded which). The receptors were gathered from a woman in her sixties or seventies who had recovered from COVID-19. Each CDR3 is given without its conserved first and last residue.

ASSKEVGENTGELF	TRBV21-1	TRBJ2-2	14
ASSQAQESSYNSPLH	TRBV3-1/TRBV3-2	TRBJ1-6	15
ASSLGTGLGEAF	TRBV5-1	TRBJ1-1	12
ATSRETGTNEKLF	TRBV15	TRBJ1-4	13
ASSAPEYQPQH	TRBV10-1	TRBJ1-5	11
ASSESRLAGGADTQY	TRBV25-1	TRBJ2-3	15
AIRAEGSAAF	TRBV10-3	TRBJ1-1	10
ATSDPNQPQH	TRBV24-1	TRBJ1-5	10
ASSPINEQF	TRBV7-8	TRBJ2-1	9
ASSQDAVPGLREAF	TRBV4-1	TRBJ1-1	14
ASSYSSRLAKNIQY	TRBV6-5	TRBJ2-4	14
SGSNRGSYEQY	TRBV29-1	TRBJ2-7	11
ASSSGQTYTDTQY	TRBV6-5	TRBJ2-3	13
ASSDRRPTDTQY	TRBV2	TRBJ2-3	12
ASSVDPDRAAF	TRBV9	TRBJ1-1	11
ASSVGGVNTEAF	TRBV9	TRBJ1-1	12
ASSYTGVLGEAF	TRBV6-5	TRBJ1-1	12
ASSIEGRGMNTEAF	TRBV19	TRBJ1-1	14
ASSLGRGGRDEKLF	TRBV7-9	TRBJ1-4	14
ASSAGTDTQY	TRBV4-1	TRBJ2-3	10
ASSPRTGDPYEQY	TRBV18	TRBJ2-7	13
ATSRDMAADTQY	TRBV15	TRBJ2-3	12
ASSLAPGGSYGYT	TRBV11-2	TRBJ1-2	13
AIRQGTSTDTQY	TRBV10-3	TRBJ2-3	12
ASSIGGAGGQPQH	TRBV19	TRBJ1-5	13
ASSPASGGLSSYEQY	TRBV18	TRBJ2-7	15
ASSYLQGANEQF	TRBV6-5	TRBJ2-1	12
ASSAIPPGTSDTDTQY	TRBV6-1	TRBJ2-3	16
ASSLEGTGNTGELF	TRBV5-1	TRBJ2-2	14
ASSFGEQPQH	TRBV12-3/TRBV12-4	TRBJ1-5	10
ASSLEIGASSNEKLF	TRBV7-8	TRBJ1-4	15
SAPGGYGYT	TRBV20-1	TRBJ1-2	9
ATGQGGNTDTQY	TRBV2	TRBJ2-3	12
ASSKAQTEGAYGYT	TRBV19	TRBJ1-2	14
ASSPGPGGEGTQY	TRBV7-8	TRBJ2-5	13
ATSTGLFYGYT	TRBV19	TRBJ1-2	11